This T cell receptor beta chain was obtained from a study of blood T cells in healthy people across ages. General study findings and limits: Any changes in expanded clonotypes were possibly confounded, as donor CMV status remained unknown.

Many counts were recorded for this clonotype. What it recognizes is unknown. Germline loops: CDR1 SGHTA, CDR2 FQGNSA. V shed 6 bases and J 7 bases; nucleotides not matched to a gene: 8. The CDR3 length is 14 residues. PBMCs, at least 7 million per sample, were isolated. Combining a sample-barcoded 5' primer with a J-beta primer mix, a second PCR ran for about 6 to 12 cycles. One entry per CDR3 protein results from TCRdb running MiXCR on the 5' RACE reads. The table has 500,000 to 550,000 distinct CDR3 sequences, around 24% seen once. These data also formed part of another study, on T cells of mothers and their children. This second study notes: Donation involved a few healthy Caucasian mothers and the six children that they had.

Sequencing used blood. The rearrangement uses TRBV7-2 and TRBJ2-1, with TRBD2 matching over 8 bases. The receptor comes from a boy younger than 18 in good health. The CDR3 is CASSPRGGPNEQFF. The CDR3 nucleotides read TGTGCCAGCAGTCCCCGGGGGGGCCCAAATGAGCAGTTCTTC.